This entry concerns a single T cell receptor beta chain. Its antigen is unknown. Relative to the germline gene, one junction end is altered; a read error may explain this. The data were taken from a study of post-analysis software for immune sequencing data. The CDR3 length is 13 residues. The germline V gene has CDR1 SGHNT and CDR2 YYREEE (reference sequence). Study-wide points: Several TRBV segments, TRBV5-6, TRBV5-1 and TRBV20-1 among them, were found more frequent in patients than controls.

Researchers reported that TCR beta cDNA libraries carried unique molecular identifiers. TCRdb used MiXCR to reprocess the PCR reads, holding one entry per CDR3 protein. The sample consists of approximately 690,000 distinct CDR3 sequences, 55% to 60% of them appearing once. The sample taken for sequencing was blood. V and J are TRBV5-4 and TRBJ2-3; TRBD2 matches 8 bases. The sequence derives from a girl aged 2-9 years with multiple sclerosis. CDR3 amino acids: CASNLAGGYTQYF. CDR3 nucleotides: TGTGCCAGCAACTTGGCGGGGGGATATACGCAGTATTTT.